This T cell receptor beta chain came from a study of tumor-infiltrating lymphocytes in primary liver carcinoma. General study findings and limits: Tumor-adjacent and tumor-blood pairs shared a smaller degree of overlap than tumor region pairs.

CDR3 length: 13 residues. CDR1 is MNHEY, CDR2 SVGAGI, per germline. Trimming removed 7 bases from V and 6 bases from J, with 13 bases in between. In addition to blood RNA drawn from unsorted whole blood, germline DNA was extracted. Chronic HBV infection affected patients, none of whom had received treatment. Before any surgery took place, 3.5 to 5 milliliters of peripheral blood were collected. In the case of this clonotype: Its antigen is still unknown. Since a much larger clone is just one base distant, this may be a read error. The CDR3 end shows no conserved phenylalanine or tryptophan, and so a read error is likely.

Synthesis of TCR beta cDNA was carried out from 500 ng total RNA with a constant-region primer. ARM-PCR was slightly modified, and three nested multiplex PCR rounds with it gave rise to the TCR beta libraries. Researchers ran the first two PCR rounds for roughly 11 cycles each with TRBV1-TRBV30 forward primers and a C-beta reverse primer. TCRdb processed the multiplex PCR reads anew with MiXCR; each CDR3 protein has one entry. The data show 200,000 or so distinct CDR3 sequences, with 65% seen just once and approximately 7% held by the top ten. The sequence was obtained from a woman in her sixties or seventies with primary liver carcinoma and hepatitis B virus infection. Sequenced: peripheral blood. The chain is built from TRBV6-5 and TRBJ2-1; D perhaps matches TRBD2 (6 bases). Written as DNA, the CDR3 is TGTGCCAGCAATGGGGGACTTCCCAATGAGCAGTTCTCC. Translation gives CASNGGLPNEQFS.